One sample yielded the 7 T cell receptor beta chains listed below, sequenced in a study of T cells in Graves' hyperthyroidism and ophthalmopathy. The CDR3 regions of TCR beta were amplified from RNA transcripts. The HTBI set primed first-round TCR CDR3 RT-PCR. TCRdb called the multiplex PCR reads again in MiXCR, with one record for every CDR3 protein. The sample has roughly 240,000 distinct CDR3 sequences; 16% are singletons. Sequenced: blood. These receptors were taken from a woman under 30 with Graves' ophthalmopathy.

This clonotype has at least ten counts. J is TRBJ2-1 and V is TRBV3-1; 8 bases map to TRBD1. This CDR3 is 16 amino acids long. V lost 4 bases, J lost 4 bases, and 9 bases stayed unmatched. Germline values: CDR1 LGHDT, CDR2 YNNKEL (reference sequence). The CDR3 nucleotides are TGTGCCAGCAGCCTGATAAGGGACAGGCCTTACAATGAGCAGTTCTTC. Amino acid sequence: CASSLIRDRPYNEQFF.

About this clonotype itself: A read error is likely, as this CDR3 ends without the conserved phenylalanine or tryptophan. The V and J genes are TRBV14 and TRBJ1-6; D remains ambiguous. This CDR3 has 14 residues. Germline assignment: CDR1 SGHDN and CDR2 FVKESK. Trimming removed 2 bases from V and 10 bases from J, with 12 bases in between. The DNA for the CDR3 is TGTGCCAGCAGCCAATTTTATCCCCCCTCACCCCTCCACTCT. Translating it yields CASSQFYPPSPLHS.

With regard to this clonotype: One base away lies a much larger clone, so this may be a sequencing read error. The rearrangement links TRBV7-9 to TRBJ2-1; D is ambiguous. The V gene's germline CDR1 is SEHNR and CDR2 FQNEAQ (reference sequence). The CDR3 totals 16 residues. CDR3 bases: TGTGCCAGCAGCCCCCCGTCAGGTCCTCCCTACAATGAGCGGTTCTTC. Translation gives CASSPPSGPPYNERFF.

This clonotype was observed many times. The rearrangement uses TRBV11-2 and TRBJ2-3; tentative D call: TRBD2 (5 bases). Germline loops: CDR1 SGHAT, CDR2 FQNNGV. CDR3 length: 13 residues. Trimming took off 6 bases at V and 2 bases at J, with 9 bases between the two ends. The CDR3 sequence: CASSTGITDTQYF. The CDR3 bases are TGTGCCAGCAGTACGGGGATCACAGATACGCAGTATTTT.

There are many counts of this clonotype. The chain uses TRBV3-1 and TRBJ2-5; no definite D call. The germline CDR1 and CDR2 sequences are LGHDT and YNNKEL (reference sequence). V was pared by 1 base and J by 2 bases, with 8 bases between. The CDR3 loop spans 14 amino acids. The CDR3 DNA reads TGTGCCAGCAGCCAAGTACCCAAACAAGAGACCCAGTACTTC. Translating gives CASSQVPKQETQYF.

V is TRBV27 and J is TRBJ2-3; 10 positions agree with TRBD2. Losses at the gene ends were 6 bases for V and 5 bases for J; bases not matched to a gene: 11. CDR3 length: 16 amino acids. CDR1 and CDR2 (germline): MNHEY, SMNVEV (reference sequence). The CDR3 DNA follows: TGTGCCAGCAGCAGTTCTCTAGCGGGAGCTGTAGATACGCAGTATTTT. Protein sequence: CASSSSLAGAVDTQYF.

The chain's CDR3 is CSAGTSGYNEQFF. In DNA form, the CDR3 reads TGCAGTGCGGGGACTAGCGGGTACAATGAGCAGTTCTTC. The rearrangement joins TRBV20-1 to TRBJ2-1, with TRBD2 identical over 12 bases. CDR1 and CDR2 (germline): DFQATT, SNEGSKA (reference sequence). With 6 bases clipped from V and 4 bases from J, the junction kept 1 base outside the gene matches. The CDR3 has 13 amino acids.